This T cell receptor beta chain was observed in a study of T cells after yellow fever vaccination. Overall study findings and caveats: Most clones from primary vaccination resurfaced after the booster (around 97% CD4, more than 75% CD8).

The germline CDR1 and CDR2 sequences are MNHEY and SVGAGI. The CDR3 length is 15 residues. Trimming took 2 bases from V and 2 from J, leaving 11 bases between them. Each CDR3 protein gets one entry after TCRdb re-called the 5' RACE reads with MiXCR. The table has around 250,000 distinct CDR3 sequences, 6.5% to 8.5% seen once. This clonotype was found a few times. Its antigen is currently unknown. The sequence derives from a man aged 30 to 45 who received the YFV17D yellow fever vaccine. The sequences come from CD4+ T cells sorted from PBMCs, collected 15 days after the yellow fever booster vaccination. The chain employs TRBV6-5 and TRBJ2-3; D tentatively reads TRBD1 or TRBD2 (6 bases each). The CDR3 nucleotides are TGTGCCAGCAGTTACAGAGGGGGGAACACAGATACGCAGTATTTT. Translating it yields CASSYRGGNTDTQYF.